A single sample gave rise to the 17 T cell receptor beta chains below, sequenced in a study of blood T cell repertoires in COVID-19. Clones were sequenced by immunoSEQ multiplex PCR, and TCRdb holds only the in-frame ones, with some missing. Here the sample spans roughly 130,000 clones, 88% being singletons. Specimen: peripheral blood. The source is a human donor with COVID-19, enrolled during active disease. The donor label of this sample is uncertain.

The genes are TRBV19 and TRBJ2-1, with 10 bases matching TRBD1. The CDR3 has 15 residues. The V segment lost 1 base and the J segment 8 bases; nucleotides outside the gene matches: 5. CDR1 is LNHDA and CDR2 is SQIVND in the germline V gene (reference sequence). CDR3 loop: CASSIVGTGVDEQFF. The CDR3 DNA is TGTGCCAGTAGTATAGTAGGGACAGGGGTAGATGAGCAGTTCTTC.

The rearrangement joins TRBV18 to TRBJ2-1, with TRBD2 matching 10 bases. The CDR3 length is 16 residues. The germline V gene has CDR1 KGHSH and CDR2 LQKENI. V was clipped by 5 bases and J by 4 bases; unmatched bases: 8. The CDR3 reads CASSGKLAGDYNEQFF. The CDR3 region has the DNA TGTGCCAGCTCAGGAAAGCTAGCGGGGGATTACAATGAGCAGTTCTTC. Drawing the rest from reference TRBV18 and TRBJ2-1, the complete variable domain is NAGVMQNPRHLVRRRGQEARLRCSPMKGHSHVYWYRQLPEEGLKFMVYLQKENIIDESGMPKERFSAEFPKEGPSILRIQQVVRGDSAAYFCASSGKLAGDYNEQFFGPGTRLTVL.

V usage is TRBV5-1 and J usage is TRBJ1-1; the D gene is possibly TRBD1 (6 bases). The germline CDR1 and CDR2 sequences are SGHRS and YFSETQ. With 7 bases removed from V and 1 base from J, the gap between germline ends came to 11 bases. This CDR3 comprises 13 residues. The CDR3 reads CASSKTGNTEAFF. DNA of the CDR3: TGCGCCAGCTCGAAGACAGGGAACACTGAAGCTTTCTTT.

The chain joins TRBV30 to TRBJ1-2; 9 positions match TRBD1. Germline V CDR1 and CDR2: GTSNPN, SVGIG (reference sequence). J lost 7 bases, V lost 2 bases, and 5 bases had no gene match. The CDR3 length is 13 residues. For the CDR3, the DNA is TGTGCCTGGAGTATGGGACAGGGCCTTGGCTACACCTTC. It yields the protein CAWSMGQGLGYTF.

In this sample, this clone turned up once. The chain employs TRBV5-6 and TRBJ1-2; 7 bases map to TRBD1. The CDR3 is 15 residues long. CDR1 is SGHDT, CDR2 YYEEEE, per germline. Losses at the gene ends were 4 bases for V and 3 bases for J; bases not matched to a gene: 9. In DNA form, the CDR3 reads TGTGCCAGCAGCCCCCGGGACAGCGGATACTATGGCTACACCTTC. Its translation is CASSPRDSGYYGYTF.

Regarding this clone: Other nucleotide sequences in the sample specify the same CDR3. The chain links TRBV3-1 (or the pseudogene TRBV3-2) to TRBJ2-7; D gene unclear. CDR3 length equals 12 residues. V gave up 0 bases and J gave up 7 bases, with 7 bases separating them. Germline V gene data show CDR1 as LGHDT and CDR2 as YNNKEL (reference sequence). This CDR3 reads CASSQDAREQYF. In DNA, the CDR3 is TGTGCCAGCAGCCAAGATGCGAGGGAGCAGTACTTC.

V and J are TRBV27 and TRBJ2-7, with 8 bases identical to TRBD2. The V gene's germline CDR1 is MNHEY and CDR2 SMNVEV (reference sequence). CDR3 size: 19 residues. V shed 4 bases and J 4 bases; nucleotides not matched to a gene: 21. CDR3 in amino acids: CASSSYPPQGAGVKYEQYF. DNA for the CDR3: TGTGCCAGCAGTTCCTACCCCCCCCAAGGAGCGGGGGTTAAGTACGAGCAGTACTTC.

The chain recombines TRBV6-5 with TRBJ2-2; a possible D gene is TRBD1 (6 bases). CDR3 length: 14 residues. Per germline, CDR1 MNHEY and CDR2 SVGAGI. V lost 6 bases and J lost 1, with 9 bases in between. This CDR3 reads CASRKGQNTGELFF. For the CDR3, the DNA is TGTGCCAGCAGGAAGGGACAGAACACCGGGGAGCTGTTTTTT.

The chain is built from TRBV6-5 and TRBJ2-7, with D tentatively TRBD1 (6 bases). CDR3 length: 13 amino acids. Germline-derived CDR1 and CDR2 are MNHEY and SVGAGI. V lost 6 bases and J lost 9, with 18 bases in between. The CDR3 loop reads CASRGADPQGQYF. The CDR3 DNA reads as TGTGCCAGCAGGGGGGCAGACCCTCAGGGGCAGTACTTC.

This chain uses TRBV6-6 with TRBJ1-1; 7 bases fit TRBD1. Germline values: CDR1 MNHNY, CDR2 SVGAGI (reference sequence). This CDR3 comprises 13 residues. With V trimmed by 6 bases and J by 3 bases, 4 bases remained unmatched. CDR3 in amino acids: CASSRDSDTEAFF. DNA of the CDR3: TGTGCCAGCAGCAGGGACAGCGACACTGAAGCTTTCTTT.

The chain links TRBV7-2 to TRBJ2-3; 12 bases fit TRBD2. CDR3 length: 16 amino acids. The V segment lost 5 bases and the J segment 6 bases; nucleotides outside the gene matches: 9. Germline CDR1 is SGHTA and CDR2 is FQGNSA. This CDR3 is CASSVRLAGAGDTQYF. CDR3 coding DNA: TGTGCCAGCAGCGTAAGACTAGCGGGGGCGGGGGATACGCAGTATTTT.

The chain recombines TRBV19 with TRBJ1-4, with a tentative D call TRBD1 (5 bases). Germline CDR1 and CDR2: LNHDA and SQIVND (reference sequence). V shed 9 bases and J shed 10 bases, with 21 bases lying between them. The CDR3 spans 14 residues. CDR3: CASQREARDGKLFF. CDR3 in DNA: TGTGCCAGCCAAAGAGAGGCCAGGGATGGAAAACTGTTTTTT.

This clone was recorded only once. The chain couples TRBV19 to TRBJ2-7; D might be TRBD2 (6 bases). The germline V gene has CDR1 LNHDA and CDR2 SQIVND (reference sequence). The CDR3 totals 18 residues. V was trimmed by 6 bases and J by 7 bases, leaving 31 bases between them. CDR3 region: CASSKSRGSGGILREQYF. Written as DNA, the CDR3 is TGTGCCAGTAGCAAAAGTAGGGGATCGGGCGGGATACTACGAGAGCAGTACTTC. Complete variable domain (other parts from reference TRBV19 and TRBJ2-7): DGGITQSPKYLFRKEGQNVTLSCEQNLNHDAMYWYRQDPGQGLRLIYYSQIVNDFQKGDIAEGYSVSREKKESFPLTVTSAQKNPTAFYLCASSKSRGSGGILREQYFGPGTRLTVT.

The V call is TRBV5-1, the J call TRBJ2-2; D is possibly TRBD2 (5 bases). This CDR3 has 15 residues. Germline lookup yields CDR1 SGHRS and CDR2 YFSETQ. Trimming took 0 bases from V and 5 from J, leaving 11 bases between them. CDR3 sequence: CASSLELSGTGELFF. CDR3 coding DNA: TGCGCCAGCAGCTTGGAGCTATCGGGGACCGGGGAGCTGTTTTTT.

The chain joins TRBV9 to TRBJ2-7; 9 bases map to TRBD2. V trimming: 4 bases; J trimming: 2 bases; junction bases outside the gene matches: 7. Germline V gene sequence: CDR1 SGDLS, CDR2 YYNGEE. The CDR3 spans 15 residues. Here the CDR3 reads CASSPAGLATYEQYF. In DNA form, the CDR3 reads TGTGCCAGCAGCCCCGCGGGACTAGCCACCTACGAGCAGTACTTC.

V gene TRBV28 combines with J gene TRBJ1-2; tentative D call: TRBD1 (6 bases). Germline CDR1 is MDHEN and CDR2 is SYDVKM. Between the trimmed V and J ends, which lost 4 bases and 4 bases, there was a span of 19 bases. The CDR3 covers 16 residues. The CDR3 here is CASSSLPGQGGYGYTF. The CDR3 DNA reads TGTGCCAGCAGTTCTCTGCCGGGACAAGGAGGCTATGGCTACACCTTC.

CDR3 residues: CASSLVGDIGRSTDTQYF. Written as DNA, the CDR3 is TGTGCCAGCAGCCTAGTAGGGGACATCGGACGGAGCACAGATACGCAGTATTTT. This rearrangement joins TRBV13 to TRBJ2-3; a weak D match, TRBD1 (6 bases). Trimming left V 5 bases short and J 0 bases short, with 21 bases between. This CDR3 is built from 18 residues. Germline V lookup: CDR1 PRHDT, CDR2 FYEKMQ (reference sequence).